The entry that follows covers one T cell receptor beta chain sequence. Per the study methods: Counts of nucleated cells, estimated from reference gene primer amplification, were obtained. TCRdb's copy holds only in-frame clones and misses some; the assay was immunoSEQ multiplex PCR. The D gene and trimming were derived from the DNA, and the V and J assignments and clone size from that table. The table shows under 130,000 clones, with around 82% occurring only once. Per the germline V gene, CDR1 is SGHAT and CDR2 is FQDESV (reference sequence). The V end lost 5 bases, the J end lost 15 bases, and 14 bases lay between the germline ends. CDR3 length: 11 residues. The record originates from a study of blood T cell repertoires in COVID-19.

This sequence joins TRBV11-1 and TRBJ2-1, with D hard to call. The sequence came from a human donor in a cohort sampled during active or convalescent COVID-19. What was sequenced was peripheral blood. This CDR3 is CASSHNHMWFF. CDR3 DNA sequence: TGTGCCAGCAGCCACAACCACATGTGGTTCTTC.